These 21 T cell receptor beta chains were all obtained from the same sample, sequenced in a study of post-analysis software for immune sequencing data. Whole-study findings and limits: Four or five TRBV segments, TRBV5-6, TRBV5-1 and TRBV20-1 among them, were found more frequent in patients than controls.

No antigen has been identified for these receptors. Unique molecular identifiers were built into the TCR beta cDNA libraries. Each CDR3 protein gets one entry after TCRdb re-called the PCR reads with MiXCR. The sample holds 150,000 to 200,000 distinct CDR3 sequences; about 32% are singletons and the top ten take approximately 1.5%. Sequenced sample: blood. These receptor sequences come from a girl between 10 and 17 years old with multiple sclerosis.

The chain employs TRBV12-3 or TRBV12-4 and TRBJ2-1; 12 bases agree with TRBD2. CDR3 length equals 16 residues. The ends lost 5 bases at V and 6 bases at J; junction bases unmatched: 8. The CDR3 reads CASSATTSGGGNEQFF. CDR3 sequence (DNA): TGTGCCAGCAGTGCCACGACTAGCGGGGGAGGCAATGAGCAGTTCTTC.

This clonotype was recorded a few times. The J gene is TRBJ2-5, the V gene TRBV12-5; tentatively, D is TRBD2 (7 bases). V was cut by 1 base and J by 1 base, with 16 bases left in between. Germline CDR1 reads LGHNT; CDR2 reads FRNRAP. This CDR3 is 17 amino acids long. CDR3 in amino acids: CASGLAPGGGAQETQYF. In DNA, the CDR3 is TGTGCTAGTGGTTTGGCCCCCGGTGGGGGGGCCCAAGAGACCCAGTACTTC.

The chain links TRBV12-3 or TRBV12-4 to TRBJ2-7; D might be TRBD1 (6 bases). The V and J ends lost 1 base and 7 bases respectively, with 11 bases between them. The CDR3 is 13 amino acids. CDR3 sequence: CASSLGGRGEQYF. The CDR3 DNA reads TGTGCCAGCAGTTTAGGGGGGCGAGGGGAGCAGTACTTC.

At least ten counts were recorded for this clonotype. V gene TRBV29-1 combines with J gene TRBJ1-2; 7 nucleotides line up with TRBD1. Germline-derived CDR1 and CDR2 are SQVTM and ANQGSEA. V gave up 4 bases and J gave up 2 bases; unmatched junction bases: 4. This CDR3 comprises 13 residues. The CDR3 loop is CSVGQGLNYGYTF. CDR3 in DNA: TGCAGCGTTGGACAGGGACTCAACTATGGCTACACCTTC. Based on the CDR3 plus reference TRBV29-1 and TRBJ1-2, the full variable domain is SAVISQKPSRDICQRGTSLTIQCQVDSQVTMMFWYRQQPGQSLTLIATANQGSEATYESGFVIDKFPISRPNLTFSTLTVSNMSPEDSSIYLCSVGQGLNYGYTFGSGTRLTVV.

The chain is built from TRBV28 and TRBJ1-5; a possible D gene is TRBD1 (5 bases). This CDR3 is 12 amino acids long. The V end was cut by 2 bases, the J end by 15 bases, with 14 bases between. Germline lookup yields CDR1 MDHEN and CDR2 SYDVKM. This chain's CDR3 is CASSLQAGRSHF. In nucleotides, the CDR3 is TGTGCCAGCAGTTTACAGGCAGGGAGGTCGCATTTT.

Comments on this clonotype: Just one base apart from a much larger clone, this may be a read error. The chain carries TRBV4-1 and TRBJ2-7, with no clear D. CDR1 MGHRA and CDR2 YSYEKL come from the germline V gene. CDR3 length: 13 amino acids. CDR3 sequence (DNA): TGCGCCGGCAGCCCCCCTCTTGACTACGAGCAGTACTTC. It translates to CAGSPPLDYEQYF.

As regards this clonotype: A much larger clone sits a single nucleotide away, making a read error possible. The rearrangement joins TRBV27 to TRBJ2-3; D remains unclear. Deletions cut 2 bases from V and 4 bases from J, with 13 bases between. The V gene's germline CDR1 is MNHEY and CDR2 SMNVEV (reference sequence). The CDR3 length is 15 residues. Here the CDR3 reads CASSLPLGLADTQYF. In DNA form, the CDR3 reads TGTGCCAGCAGTTTACCCCTGGGCTTGGCAGATACGCAGTATTTT.

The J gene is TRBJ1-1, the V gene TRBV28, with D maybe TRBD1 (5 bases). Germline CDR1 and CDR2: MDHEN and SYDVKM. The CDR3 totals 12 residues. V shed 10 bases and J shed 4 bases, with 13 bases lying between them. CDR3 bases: TGTGCCACCGTCAGGGTGGGCACTGAAGCTTTCTTT. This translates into CATVRVGTEAFF.

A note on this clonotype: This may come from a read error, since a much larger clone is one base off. DNA of the CDR3: TGTGCCAGCAGCTTACCGGGGGGCTCCTACAATGAGCGGTTCTTC. Translating gives CASSLPGGSYNERFF. The chain couples TRBV7-9 to TRBJ2-1; D may be TRBD2 (7 bases). This CDR3 has 15 amino acids. Germline V gene data show CDR1 as SEHNR and CDR2 as FQNEAQ (reference sequence).

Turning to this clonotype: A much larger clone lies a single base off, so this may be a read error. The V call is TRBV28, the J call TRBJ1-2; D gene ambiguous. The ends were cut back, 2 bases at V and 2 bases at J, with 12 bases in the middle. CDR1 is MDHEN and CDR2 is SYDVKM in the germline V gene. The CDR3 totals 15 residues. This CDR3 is CASSLRARENYGYTF. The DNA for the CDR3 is TGTGCCAGCAGTTTAAGGGCAAGAGAGAACTATGGCTACACCTTC.

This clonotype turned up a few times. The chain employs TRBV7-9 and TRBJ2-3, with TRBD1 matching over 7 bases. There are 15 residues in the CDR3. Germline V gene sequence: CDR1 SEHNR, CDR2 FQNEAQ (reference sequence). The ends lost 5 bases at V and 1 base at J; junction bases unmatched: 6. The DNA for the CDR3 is TGTGCCAGCAGCCAACAGGGGTTGGGCACAGATACGCAGTATTTT. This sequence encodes CASSQQGLGTDTQYF.

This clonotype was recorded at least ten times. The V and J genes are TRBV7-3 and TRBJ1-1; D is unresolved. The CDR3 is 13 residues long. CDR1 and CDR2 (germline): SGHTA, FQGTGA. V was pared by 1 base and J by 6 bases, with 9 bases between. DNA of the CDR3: TGTGCCAGCAGCTTAATCTTAGGCGCTGAAGCTTTCTTT. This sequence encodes CASSLILGAEAFF.

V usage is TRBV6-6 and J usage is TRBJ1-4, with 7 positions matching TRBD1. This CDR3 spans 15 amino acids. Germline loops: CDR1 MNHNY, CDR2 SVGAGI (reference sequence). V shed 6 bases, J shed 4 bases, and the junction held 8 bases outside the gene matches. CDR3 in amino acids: CASSPGQVNNEKLFF. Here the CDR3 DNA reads TGTGCCAGCAGCCCCGGACAGGTTAATAATGAAAAACTGTTTTTT.

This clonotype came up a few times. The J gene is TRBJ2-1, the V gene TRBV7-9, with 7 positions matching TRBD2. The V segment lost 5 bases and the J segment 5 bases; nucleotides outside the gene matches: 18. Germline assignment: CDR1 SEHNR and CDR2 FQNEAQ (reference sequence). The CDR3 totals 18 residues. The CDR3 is CASSLKAVAGSFHNEQFF. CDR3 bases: TGTGCCAGCAGCCTTAAAGCAGTAGCGGGCTCCTTTCACAATGAGCAGTTCTTC.

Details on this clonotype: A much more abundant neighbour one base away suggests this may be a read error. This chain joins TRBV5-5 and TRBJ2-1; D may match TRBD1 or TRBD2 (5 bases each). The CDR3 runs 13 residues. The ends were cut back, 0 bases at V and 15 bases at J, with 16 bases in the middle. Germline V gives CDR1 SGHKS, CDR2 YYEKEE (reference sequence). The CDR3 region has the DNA TGTGCCAGCAGCTTGGGGGACGTGCGTTCTGGGTTCTTC. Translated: CASSLGDVRSGFF. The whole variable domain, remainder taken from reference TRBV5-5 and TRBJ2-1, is DAGVTQSPTHLIKTRGQQVTLRCSPISGHKSVSWYQQVLGQGPQFIFQYYEKEERGRGNFPDRFSARQFPNYSSELNVNALLLGDSALYLCASSLGDVRSGFFGPGTRLTVL.

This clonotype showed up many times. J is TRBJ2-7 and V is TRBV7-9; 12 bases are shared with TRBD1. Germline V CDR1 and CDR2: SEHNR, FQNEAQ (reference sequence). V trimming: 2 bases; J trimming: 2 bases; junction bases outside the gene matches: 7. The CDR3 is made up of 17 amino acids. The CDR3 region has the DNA TGTGCCAGCAGCTTATTACCGGGACAGGGGGCCACCTACGAGCAGTACTTC. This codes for CASSLLPGQGATYEQYF.

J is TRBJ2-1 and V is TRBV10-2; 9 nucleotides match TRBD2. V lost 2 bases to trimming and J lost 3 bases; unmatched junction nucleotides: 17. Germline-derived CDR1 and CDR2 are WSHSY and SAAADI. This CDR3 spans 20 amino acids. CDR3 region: CASSEAGLAGTPDNYNEQFF. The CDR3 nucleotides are TGCGCCAGCAGTGAGGCGGGGCTAGCGGGAACCCCCGACAACTACAATGAGCAGTTCTTC.

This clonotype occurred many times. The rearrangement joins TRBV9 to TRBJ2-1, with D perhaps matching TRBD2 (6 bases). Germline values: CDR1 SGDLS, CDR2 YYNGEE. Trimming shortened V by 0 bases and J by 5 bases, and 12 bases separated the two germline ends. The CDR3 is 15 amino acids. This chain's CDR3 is CASSVVERANNEQFF. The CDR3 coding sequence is TGTGCCAGCAGCGTAGTGGAGCGGGCAAACAATGAGCAGTTCTTC.

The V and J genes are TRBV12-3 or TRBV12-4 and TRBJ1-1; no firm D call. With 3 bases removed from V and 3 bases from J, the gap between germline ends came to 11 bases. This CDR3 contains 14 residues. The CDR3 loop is CASSLPGVDTEAFF. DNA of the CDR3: TGTGCCAGCAGTTTGCCGGGTGTCGACACTGAAGCTTTCTTT.

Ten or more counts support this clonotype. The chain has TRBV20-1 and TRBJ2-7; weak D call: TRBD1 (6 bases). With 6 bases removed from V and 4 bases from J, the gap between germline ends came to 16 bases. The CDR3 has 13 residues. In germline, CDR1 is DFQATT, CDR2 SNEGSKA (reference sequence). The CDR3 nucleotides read TGCAGTGCGAAGCGCCCCGGACAGTACGAGCAGTACTTC. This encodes CSAKRPGQYEQYF.

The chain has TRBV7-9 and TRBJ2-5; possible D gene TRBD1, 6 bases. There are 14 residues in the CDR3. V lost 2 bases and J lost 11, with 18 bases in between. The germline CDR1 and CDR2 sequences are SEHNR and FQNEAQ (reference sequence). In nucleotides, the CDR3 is TGTGCCAGCAGCTTAACCAGGGGCGAGTACGGGCAGTACTTC. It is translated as CASSLTRGEYGQYF. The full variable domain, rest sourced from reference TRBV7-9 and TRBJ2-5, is DTGVSQNPRHKITKRGQNVTFRCDPISEHNRLYWYRQTLGQGPEFLTYFQNEAQLEKSRLLSDRFSAERPKGSFSTLEIQRTEQGDSAMYLCASSLTRGEYGQYFGPGTRLLVL.